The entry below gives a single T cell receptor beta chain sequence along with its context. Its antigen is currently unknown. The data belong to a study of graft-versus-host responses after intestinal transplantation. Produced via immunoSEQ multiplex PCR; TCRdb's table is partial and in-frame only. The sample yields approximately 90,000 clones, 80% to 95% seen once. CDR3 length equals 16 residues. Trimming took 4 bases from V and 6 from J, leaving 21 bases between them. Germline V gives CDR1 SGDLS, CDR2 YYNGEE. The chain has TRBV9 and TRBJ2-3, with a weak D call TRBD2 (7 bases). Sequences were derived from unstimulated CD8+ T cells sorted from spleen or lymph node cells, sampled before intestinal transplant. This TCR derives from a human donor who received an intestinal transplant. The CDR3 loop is CASSNPRGGGSDTQYF. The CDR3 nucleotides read TGTGCCAGCAGCAACCCGAGGGGGGGTGGTTCGGATACGCAGTATTTT. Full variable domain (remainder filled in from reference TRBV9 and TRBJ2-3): DSGVTQTPKHLITATGQRVTLRCSPRSGDLSVYWYQQSLDQGLQFLIQYYNGEERAKGNILERFSAQQFPDLHSELNLSSLELGDSALYFCASSNPRGGGSDTQYFGPGTRLTVL.